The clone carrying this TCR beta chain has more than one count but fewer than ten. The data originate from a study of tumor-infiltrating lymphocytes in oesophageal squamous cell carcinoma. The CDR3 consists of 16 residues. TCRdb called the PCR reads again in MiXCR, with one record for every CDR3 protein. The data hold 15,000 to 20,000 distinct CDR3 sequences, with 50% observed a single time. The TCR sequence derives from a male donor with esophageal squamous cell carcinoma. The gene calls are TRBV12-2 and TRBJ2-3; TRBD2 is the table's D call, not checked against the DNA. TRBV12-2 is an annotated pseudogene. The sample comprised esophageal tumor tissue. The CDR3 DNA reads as TGTGCAAGTCGCTCGGGAAGCGGGAGCGGCACAGATACGCAGTATTTT. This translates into CASRSGSGSGTDTQYF.